Shown below are 2 T cell receptor beta chains from a single sample sequenced in a study of graft-versus-host responses after intestinal transplantation. Their antigens are not known. Sequenced by immunoSEQ multiplex PCR; TCRdb stores in-frame clones only, minus some. This table has around 77,000 clones, 94% appearing once. This material consisted of unstimulated CD8+ T cells sorted from spleen or lymph node cells, taken before intestinal transplant. The receptors stem from a human donor who received an intestinal transplant.

The chain combines TRBV7-8 with TRBJ2-7, with a possible D match to TRBD2 (6 bases). V lost 1 base to trimming and J lost 2 bases, with 12 bases between them. CDR1 is SGHVS, CDR2 FQNEAQ, per germline. The CDR3 is 15 residues long. DNA of the CDR3: TGTGCCAGCAGCTTAGGCGGAGGGGTGGCCTACGAGCAGTACTTC. Translating it yields CASSLGGGVAYEQYF.

The chain is built from TRBV6-5 and TRBJ1-2; D remains ambiguous. CDR3 size: 14 residues. V lost 2 bases to trimming and J lost 4 bases, with 11 bases between them. Germline V gene sequence: CDR1 MNHEY, CDR2 SVGAGI. The CDR3 here is CASSYTGRSYGYTF. The CDR3 nucleotides read TGTGCCAGCAGTTACACCGGACGGAGCTATGGCTACACCTTC.